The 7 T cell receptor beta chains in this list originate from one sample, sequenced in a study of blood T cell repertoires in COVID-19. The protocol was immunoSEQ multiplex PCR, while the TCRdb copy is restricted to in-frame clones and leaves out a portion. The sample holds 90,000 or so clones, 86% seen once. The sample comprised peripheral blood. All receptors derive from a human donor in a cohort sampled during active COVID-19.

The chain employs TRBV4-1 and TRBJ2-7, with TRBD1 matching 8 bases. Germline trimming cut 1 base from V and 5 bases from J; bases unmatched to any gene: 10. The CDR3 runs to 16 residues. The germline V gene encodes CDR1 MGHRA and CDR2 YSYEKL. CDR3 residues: CASSQVSKGRGHEQYF. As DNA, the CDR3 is TGCGCCAGCAGCCAAGTTAGCAAAGGCAGGGGGCACGAGCAGTACTTC.

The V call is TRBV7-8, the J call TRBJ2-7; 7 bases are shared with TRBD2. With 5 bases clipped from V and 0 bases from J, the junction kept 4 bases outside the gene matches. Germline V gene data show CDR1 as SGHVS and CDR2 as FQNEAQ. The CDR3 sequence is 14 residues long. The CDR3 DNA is TGTGCCAGCAGCCCCCGGGACTACTCCTACGAGCAGTACTTC. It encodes CASSPRDYSYEQYF.

The CDR3 nucleotides are TGTGCCAGCAGCCAGACAGGGTCGTGGCGGGCCTCGACCTACAATGAGCAGTTCTTC. Its translation: CASSQTGSWRASTYNEQFF. The chain employs TRBV14 and TRBJ2-1; 7 bases align to TRBD1. Germline loops: CDR1 SGHDN, CDR2 FVKESK. V shed 3 bases and J 2 bases; nucleotides not matched to a gene: 16. CDR3 length: 19 amino acids.

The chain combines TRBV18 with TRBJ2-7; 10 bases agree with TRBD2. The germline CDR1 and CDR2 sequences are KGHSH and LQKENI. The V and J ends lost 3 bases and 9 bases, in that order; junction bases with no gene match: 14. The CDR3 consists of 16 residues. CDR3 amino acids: CASSPEALAGVLGQYF. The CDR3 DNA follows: TGTGCCAGCTCACCTGAGGCCCTAGCGGGGGTCCTCGGGCAGTACTTC.

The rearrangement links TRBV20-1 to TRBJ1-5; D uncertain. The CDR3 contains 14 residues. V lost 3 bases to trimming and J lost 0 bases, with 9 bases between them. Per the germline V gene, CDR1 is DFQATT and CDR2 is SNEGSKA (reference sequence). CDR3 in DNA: TGCAGTGCTAGTAACAGATATAGCAATCAGCCCCAGCATTTT. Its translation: CSASNRYSNQPQHF.

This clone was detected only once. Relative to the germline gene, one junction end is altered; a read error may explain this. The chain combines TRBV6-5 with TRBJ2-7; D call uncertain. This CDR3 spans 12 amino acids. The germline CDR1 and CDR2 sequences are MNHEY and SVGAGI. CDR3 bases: TGTGCCAGCACTTCCCCTTTTTACGGGCAGTACTTC. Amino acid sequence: CASTSPFYGQYF.

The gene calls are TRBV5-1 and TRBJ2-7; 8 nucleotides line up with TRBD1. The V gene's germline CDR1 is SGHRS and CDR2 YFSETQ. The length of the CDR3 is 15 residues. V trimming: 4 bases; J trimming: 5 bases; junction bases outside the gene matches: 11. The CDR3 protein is CASSPPRAGGNEQYF. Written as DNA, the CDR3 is TGCGCCAGCAGCCCCCCCCGTGCAGGGGGCAACGAGCAGTACTTC.